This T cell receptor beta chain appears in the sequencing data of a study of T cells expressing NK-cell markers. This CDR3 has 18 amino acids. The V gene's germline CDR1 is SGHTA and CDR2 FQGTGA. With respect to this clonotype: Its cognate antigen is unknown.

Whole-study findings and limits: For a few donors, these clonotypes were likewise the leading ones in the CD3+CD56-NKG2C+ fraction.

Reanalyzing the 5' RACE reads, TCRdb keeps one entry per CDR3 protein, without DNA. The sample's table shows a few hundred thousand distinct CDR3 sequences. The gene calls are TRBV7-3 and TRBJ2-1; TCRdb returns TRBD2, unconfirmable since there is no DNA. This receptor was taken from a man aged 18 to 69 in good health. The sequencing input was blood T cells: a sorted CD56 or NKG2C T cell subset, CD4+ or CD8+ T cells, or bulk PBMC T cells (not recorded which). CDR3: CASSSVGTSGGRDNEQFF.